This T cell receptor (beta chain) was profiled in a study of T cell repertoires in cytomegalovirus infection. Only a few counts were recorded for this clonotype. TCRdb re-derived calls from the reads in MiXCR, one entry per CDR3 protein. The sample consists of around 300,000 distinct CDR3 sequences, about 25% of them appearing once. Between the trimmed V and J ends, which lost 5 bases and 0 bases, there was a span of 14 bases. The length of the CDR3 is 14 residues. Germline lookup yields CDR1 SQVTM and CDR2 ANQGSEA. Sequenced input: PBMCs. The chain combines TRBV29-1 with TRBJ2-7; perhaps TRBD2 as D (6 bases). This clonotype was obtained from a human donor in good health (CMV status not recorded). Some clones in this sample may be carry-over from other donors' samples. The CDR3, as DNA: TGCAGCGTTCAGATTAGCGGAAGCTCCTACGAGCAGTACTTC. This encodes CSVQISGSSYEQYF.